Presented here are 24 T cell receptor beta chains from one specimen sequenced in a study of T cells in localized non-small cell lung cancer. The method was immunoSEQ multiplex PCR; TCRdb's version includes in-frame clones alone and lacks a portion of them. The sample contains about 70,000 clones, approximately 84% of which appear only once. The sample here was peripheral blood, taken before any cancer treatment. The receptors were sampled from a female donor aged 60 or older with stage I lung adenocarcinoma.

Here the CDR3 DNA reads TGTGCCAGCAGCAAGAACAGGGCCGGCAATGAGCAGTTCTTC. Encoded protein: CASSKNRAGNEQFF. This chain links TRBV14 with TRBJ2-1; D perhaps matches TRBD1 (6 bases). The CDR3 consists of 14 residues. Between the trimmed V and J ends, which lost 5 bases and 6 bases, there was a span of 14 bases. Germline-derived CDR1 and CDR2 are SGHDN and FVKESK.

The V call is TRBV14, the J call TRBJ2-7; D uncertain. Germline assignment: CDR1 SGHDN and CDR2 FVKESK. The V end was cut by 2 bases, the J end by 6 bases, with 14 bases between. This CDR3 is 14 amino acids long. The CDR3 reads CASSQSVQALEQYF. CDR3 nucleotide sequence: TGTGCCAGCAGCCAATCTGTCCAGGCTCTCGAGCAGTACTTC.

The V call is TRBV6-1, the J call TRBJ1-6, with D possibly being TRBD1 (5 bases). The germline CDR1 and CDR2 sequences are MNHNS and SASEGT. CDR3 length: 14 amino acids. The ends were cut back, 9 bases at V and 1 base at J, with 10 bases in the middle. CDR3 residues: CASSRQSYNSPLHF. CDR3 DNA: TGTGCCAGTTCTAGACAGTCCTATAATTCACCCCTCCACTTT.

The count of this clone is one. The V call is TRBV9, the J call TRBJ1-2; 7 nucleotides align to TRBD1. Germline values: CDR1 SGDLS, CDR2 YYNGEE. This CDR3 has 16 amino acids. The V and J ends lost 2 bases and 4 bases, in that order; junction bases with no gene match: 11. In DNA, the CDR3 is TGTGCCAGCAGCGTCTCCGTGGGCTCAGGGGGCTATGGCTACACCTTC. Amino acid sequence: CASSVSVGSGGYGYTF.

J is TRBJ2-6 and V is TRBV7-3; no clear D. Germline CDR1 reads SGHTA; CDR2 reads FQGTGA. Trimming shortened V by 6 bases and J by 0 bases, and 9 bases separated the two germline ends. This CDR3 is built from 15 residues. CDR3: CASSFPLSGANVLTF. As DNA, the CDR3 is TGTGCCAGCAGTTTCCCCCTCTCTGGGGCCAACGTCCTGACTTTC.

This clone occurred once. The chain is built from TRBV2 and TRBJ2-3; tentative D call: TRBD2 (7 bases). Germline V lookup: CDR1 SNHLY, CDR2 FYNNEI. Trimming removed 0 bases at V and 5 bases at J, with 21 bases between. There are 18 residues in the CDR3. CDR3 in amino acids: CASSEAPRDGGQLDTQYF. In DNA, the CDR3 is TGTGCCAGCAGTGAAGCGCCAAGAGACGGGGGGCAGTTAGATACGCAGTATTTT.

This chain connects TRBV29-1 to TRBJ1-2; 8 nucleotides line up with TRBD1. Germline values: CDR1 SQVTM, CDR2 ANQGSEA. V shed 6 bases, J shed 4 bases, and the junction held 7 bases outside the gene matches. The CDR3 runs 13 residues. CDR3 amino acids: CSVGTGAVYGYTF. The CDR3 DNA follows: TGCAGCGTGGGGACAGGAGCCGTCTATGGCTACACCTTC.

This clone was counted between two and nine times. The chain couples TRBV6-5 to TRBJ1-5, with 7 nucleotides matching TRBD1. V lost 6 bases, J lost 6 bases, and 5 bases stayed unmatched. Germline assignment: CDR1 MNHEY and CDR2 SVGAGI. This CDR3 comprises 13 residues. The CDR3 nucleotides are TGTGCCAGCAGCACTCCAGGGGGTCAGCCCCAGCATTTT. It encodes CASSTPGGQPQHF.

The rearrangement links TRBV5-1 to TRBJ2-3; 8 positions match TRBD2. Germline V gene sequence: CDR1 SGHRS, CDR2 YFSETQ. This CDR3 has 16 amino acids. V was clipped by 4 bases and J by 4 bases; unmatched bases: 11. CDR3 residues: CASSPPAGGGADTQYF. As DNA, the CDR3 is TGCGCCAGCAGCCCCCCGGCGGGGGGCGGGGCAGATACGCAGTATTTT.

The V and J genes are TRBV15 and TRBJ2-7; D gene ambiguous. Germline loops: CDR1 LNHNV, CDR2 YYDKDF (reference sequence). This CDR3 is built from 16 residues. The ends were cut back, 0 bases at V and 6 bases at J, with 18 bases in the middle. CDR3 sequence: CATSRDRYRASREQYF. The CDR3 nucleotides are TGTGCCACCAGCAGAGATCGCTATCGGGCGTCCCGCGAGCAGTACTTC. The full variable domain, in which reference TRBV15 and TRBJ2-7 provide the parts outside the CDR3, is DAMVIQNPRYQVTQFGKPVTLSCSQTLNHNVMYWYQQKSSQAPKLLFHYYDKDFNNEADTPDNFQSRRPNTSFCFLDIRSPGLGDTAMYLCATSRDRYRASREQYFGPGTRLTVT.

This clone has a single count. The V gene is TRBV27, the J gene TRBJ2-1, with D uncertain. Germline loops: CDR1 MNHEY, CDR2 SMNVEV (reference sequence). CDR3 length equals 12 residues. Trimming removed 6 bases at V and 10 bases at J, with 13 bases between. CDR3 loop: CASSPGSLEQFF. The CDR3, as DNA: TGTGCCAGCAGCCCCGGGTCCTTGGAGCAGTTCTTC.

In this sample, this clone turned up once. For the CDR3, the DNA is TGTGCCAGCAGTTTAAGTCCCGGGACGGCTAACTACGAGCAGTACTTC. Its translation: CASSLSPGTANYEQYF. The V and J genes are TRBV27 and TRBJ2-7, with D possibly being TRBD1 or TRBD2 (5 bases each). Trimming removed 2 bases from V and 3 bases from J, with 17 bases in between. The V gene's germline CDR1 is MNHEY and CDR2 SMNVEV (reference sequence). CDR3 length: 16 amino acids.

J is TRBJ1-5 and V is TRBV2; D is undetermined. CDR1 SNHLY and CDR2 FYNNEI come from the germline V gene. This CDR3 comprises 14 residues. V was pared by 7 bases and J by 5 bases, with 15 bases between. The CDR3 region has the DNA TGTGCCAGCATCGCTACCTCGACCGATCAGCCCCAGCATTTT. Its translation is CASIATSTDQPQHF.

The rearrangement links TRBV6-4 to TRBJ1-3, with D unclear. Germline V CDR1 and CDR2: MRHNA, SNTAGT. This CDR3 spans 14 amino acids. V dropped 8 bases and J dropped 0 bases, with 11 bases sitting between them. This chain's CDR3 is CASLDGCSGNTIYF. The CDR3 DNA reads TGTGCCAGCCTCGACGGATGCTCTGGAAACACCATATATTTT.

The genes are TRBV5-8 and TRBJ2-3; D remains unclear. V dropped 0 bases and J dropped 2 bases, with 7 bases sitting between them. Germline CDR1 and CDR2: SGHTS and YDEGEE. This CDR3 comprises 14 residues. The DNA of the CDR3 is TGTGCCAGCAGCTTGGTGGGGTACACAGATACGCAGTATTTT. Its protein product is CASSLVGYTDTQYF. The complete variable domain, with remaining parts taken from reference TRBV5-8 and TRBJ2-3, reads EAGVTQSPTHLIKTRGQQATLRCSPISGHTSVYWYQQALGLGLQFLLWYDEGEERNRGNFPPRFSGRQFPNYSSELNVNALELEDSALYLCASSLVGYTDTQYFGPGTRLTVL.

The rearrangement joins TRBV27 to TRBJ2-7; a weak D match, TRBD2 (5 bases). The V end lost 2 bases, the J end lost 4 bases, and 6 bases lay between the germline ends. Germline values: CDR1 MNHEY, CDR2 SMNVEV (reference sequence). The CDR3 is made up of 12 amino acids. DNA for the CDR3: TGTGCCAGCAGTTTACGGGGTTACGAGCAGTACTTC. It specifies CASSLRGYEQYF.

The V and J genes are TRBV7-9 and TRBJ1-3; D possibly corresponds to TRBD1 (5 bases). This CDR3 comprises 14 residues. The ends were cut back, 3 bases at V and 0 bases at J, with 6 bases in the middle. Germline V gene lookup returns CDR1 SEHNR and CDR2 FQNEAQ (reference sequence). The chain's CDR3 is CASSFGGSGNTIYF. DNA for the CDR3: TGTGCCAGCAGCTTTGGGGGCTCTGGAAACACCATATATTTT.

The gene calls are TRBV19 and TRBJ2-1; TRBD1 matches at 9 bases. CDR3 size: 18 residues. With 5 bases clipped from V and 6 bases from J, the junction kept 17 bases outside the gene matches. From germline, CDR1 is LNHDA and CDR2 SQIVND (reference sequence). The CDR3 bases are TGTGCCAGTAGTCCCTCGCCCCGCGGGACAGGGTTCCTCAATGAGCAGTTCTTC. Amino acid sequence: CASSPSPRGTGFLNEQFF.

The chain employs TRBV7-9 and TRBJ2-7; TRBD1 is a possible D gene (5 bases). With 5 bases removed from V and 3 bases from J, the gap between germline ends came to 14 bases. Germline loops: CDR1 SEHNR, CDR2 FQNEAQ (reference sequence). The CDR3 has 14 residues. In nucleotides, the CDR3 is TGTGCCAGCAGCCCCGAGACAGAGATCTACGAGCAGTACTTC. Translation: CASSPETEIYEQYF.

The chain uses TRBV7-2 and TRBJ2-5, with 14 bases fitting TRBD2. Trimming at V came to 6 bases and at J to 4 bases, leaving 4 bases not matched to a gene. Germline V gives CDR1 SGHTA, CDR2 FQGNSA. This CDR3 contains 15 residues. The CDR3 region is CASRRLAGGLETQYF. The DNA for the CDR3 is TGTGCCAGCAGAAGACTAGCGGGAGGGCTAGAGACCCAGTACTTC. The full variable domain, in which reference TRBV7-2 and TRBJ2-5 provide the parts outside the CDR3, is GAGVSQSPSNKVTEKGKDVELRCDPISGHTALYWYRQSLGQGLEFLIYFQGNSAPDKSGLPSDRFSAERTGGSVSTLTIQRTQQEDSAVYLCASRRLAGGLETQYFGPGTRLLVL.

The chain recombines TRBV7-3 with TRBJ1-6; 7 nucleotides line up with TRBD1. In germline, CDR1 is SGHTA, CDR2 FQGTGA. The CDR3 has 17 residues. V dropped 0 bases and J dropped 0; count of bases not matched to a gene: 2. The CDR3 nucleotides are TGTGCCAGCAGCTTAACGGGACAGAACTCCTATAATTCACCCCTCCACTTT. Translating gives CASSLTGQNSYNSPLHF.

The rearrangement uses TRBV7-8 and TRBJ1-1; D is unclear. Germline V gene sequence: CDR1 SGHVS, CDR2 FQNEAQ. The V gene lost 6 bases and the J gene lost 5 bases, with 16 bases spanning the gap. The length of the CDR3 is 14 residues. In DNA form, the CDR3 reads TGTGCCAGCAGTAGGCTAGGGCCGGGAACTGAAGCTTTCTTT. Protein: CASSRLGPGTEAFF.

The chain joins TRBV28 to TRBJ1-3; D perhaps matches TRBD1 (5 bases). Trimming pared 5 bases from V and 2 bases from J, leaving 13 bases between. Germline lookup yields CDR1 MDHEN and CDR2 SYDVKM. The CDR3 runs to 15 residues. The chain's CDR3 is CASSLPKGAGNTIYF. The DNA for the CDR3 is TGTGCCAGCAGTCTCCCTAAAGGGGCTGGAAACACCATATATTTT.

The gene calls are TRBV5-4 and TRBJ1-2, with D perhaps TRBD1 (6 bases). Germline assignment: CDR1 SGHNT and CDR2 YYREEE (reference sequence). The CDR3 runs to 14 residues. Trimming removed 5 bases at V and 1 base at J, with 12 bases between. The CDR3 DNA follows: TGTGCCAGCAGACCCGACAGGTTTAACTATGGCTACACCTTC. Its translation: CASRPDRFNYGYTF.